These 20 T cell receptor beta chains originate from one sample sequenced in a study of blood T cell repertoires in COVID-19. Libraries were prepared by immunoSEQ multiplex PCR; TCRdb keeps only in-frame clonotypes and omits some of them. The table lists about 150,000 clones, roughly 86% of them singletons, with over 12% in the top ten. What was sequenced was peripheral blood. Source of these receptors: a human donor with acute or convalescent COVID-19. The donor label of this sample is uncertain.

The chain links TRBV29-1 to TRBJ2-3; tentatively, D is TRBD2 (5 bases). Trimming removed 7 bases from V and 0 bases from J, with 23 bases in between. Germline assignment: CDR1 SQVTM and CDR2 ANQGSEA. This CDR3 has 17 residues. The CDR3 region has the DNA TGCAGCGCAACCCATGCCCGGGGATCAACTAGCACAGATACGCAGTATTTT. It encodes CSATHARGSTSTDTQYF.

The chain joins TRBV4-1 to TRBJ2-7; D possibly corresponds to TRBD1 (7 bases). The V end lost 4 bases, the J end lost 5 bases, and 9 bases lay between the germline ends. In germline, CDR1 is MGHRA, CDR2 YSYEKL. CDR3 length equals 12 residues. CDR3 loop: CASSPRGDEQYF. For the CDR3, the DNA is TGCGCCAGCAGCCCCAGGGGGGACGAGCAGTACTTC.

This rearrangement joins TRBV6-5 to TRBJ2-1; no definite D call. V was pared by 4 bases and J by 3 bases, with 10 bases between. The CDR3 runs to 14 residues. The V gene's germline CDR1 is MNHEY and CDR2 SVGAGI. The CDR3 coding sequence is TGTGCCAGCAGTTCTCGTCCCTACTACAATGAGCAGTTCTTC. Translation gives CASSSRPYYNEQFF.

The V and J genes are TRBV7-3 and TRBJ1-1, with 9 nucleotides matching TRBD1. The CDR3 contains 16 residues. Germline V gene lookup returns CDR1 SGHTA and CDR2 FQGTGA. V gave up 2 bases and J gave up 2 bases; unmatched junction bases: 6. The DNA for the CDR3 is TGTGCCAGCAGCTTAGGACAGGGGTACCGAAACACTGAAGCTTTCTTT. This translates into CASSLGQGYRNTEAFF.

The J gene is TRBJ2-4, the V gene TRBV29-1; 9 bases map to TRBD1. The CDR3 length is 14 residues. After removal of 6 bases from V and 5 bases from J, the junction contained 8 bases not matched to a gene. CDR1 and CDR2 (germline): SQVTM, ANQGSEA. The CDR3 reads CSVLSRTGENIQYF. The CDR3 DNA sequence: TGCAGCGTCCTTTCCCGGACAGGGGAAAACATTCAGTACTTC.

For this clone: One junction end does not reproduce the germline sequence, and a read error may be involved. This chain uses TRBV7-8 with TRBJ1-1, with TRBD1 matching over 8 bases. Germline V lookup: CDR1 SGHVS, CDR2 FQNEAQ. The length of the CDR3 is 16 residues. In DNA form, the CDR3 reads TGCGCCAGCAGCGGGGACAGGCGAAAGAGTGACACTGAAGCTTTCTTT. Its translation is CASSGDRRKSDTEAFF.

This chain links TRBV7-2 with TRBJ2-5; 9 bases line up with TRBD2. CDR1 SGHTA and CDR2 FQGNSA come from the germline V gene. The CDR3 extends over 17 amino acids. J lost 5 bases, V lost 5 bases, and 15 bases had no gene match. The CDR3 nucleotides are TGTGCCAGCAGCCCCCGAGAGGCGGGGGGGCCATTGGAGACCCAGTACTTC. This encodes CASSPREAGGPLETQYF.

The CDR3 loop is CASSFDSTLRGELFF. DNA for the CDR3: TGTGCCAGCAGCTTTGACAGCACTTTAAGGGGGGAGCTGTTTTTT. The gene calls are TRBV9 and TRBJ2-2, with D tentatively TRBD1 (5 bases). Germline V lookup: CDR1 SGDLS, CDR2 YYNGEE. Deletions cut 4 bases from V and 8 bases from J, with 18 bases between. CDR3 length: 15 amino acids.

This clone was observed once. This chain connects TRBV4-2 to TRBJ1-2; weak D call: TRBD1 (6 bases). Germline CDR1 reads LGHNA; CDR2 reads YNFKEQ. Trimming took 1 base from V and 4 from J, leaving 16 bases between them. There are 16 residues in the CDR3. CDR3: CASSQGGQGSSYGYTF. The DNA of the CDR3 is TGTGCCAGCAGCCAAGGAGGGCAGGGGTCCTCCTATGGCTACACCTTC.

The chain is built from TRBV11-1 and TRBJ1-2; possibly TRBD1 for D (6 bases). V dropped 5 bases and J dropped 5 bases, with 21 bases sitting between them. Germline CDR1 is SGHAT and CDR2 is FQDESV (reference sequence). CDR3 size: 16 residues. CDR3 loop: CASSLPLGGAEYGYTF. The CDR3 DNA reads TGTGCCAGCAGCCTACCCCTAGGGGGGGCAGAGTATGGCTACACCTTC. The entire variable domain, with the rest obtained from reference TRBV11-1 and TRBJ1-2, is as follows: EAEVAQSPRYKITEKSQAVAFWCDPISGHATLYWYRQILGQGPELLVQFQDESVVDDSQLPKDRFSAERLKGVDSTLKIQPAELGDSAMYLCASSLPLGGAEYGYTFGSGTRLTVV.

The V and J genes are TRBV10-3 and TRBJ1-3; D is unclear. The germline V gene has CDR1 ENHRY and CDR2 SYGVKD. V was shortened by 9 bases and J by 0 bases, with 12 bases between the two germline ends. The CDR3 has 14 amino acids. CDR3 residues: CAIKMSGSGNTIYF. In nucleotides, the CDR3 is TGTGCCATTAAGATGTCAGGCTCTGGAAACACCATATATTTT.

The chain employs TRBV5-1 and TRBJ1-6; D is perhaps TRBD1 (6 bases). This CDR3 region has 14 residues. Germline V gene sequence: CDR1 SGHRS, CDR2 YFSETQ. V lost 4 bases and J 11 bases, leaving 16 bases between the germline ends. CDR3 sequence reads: CASSTGTESTPLHF. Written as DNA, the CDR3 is TGCGCCAGCAGCACAGGGACCGAGAGTACACCCCTCCACTTT.

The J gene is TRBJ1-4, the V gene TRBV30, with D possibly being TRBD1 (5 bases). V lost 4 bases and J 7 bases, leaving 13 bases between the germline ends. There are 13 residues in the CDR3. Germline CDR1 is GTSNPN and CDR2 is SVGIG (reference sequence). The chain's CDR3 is CAWNGGGSEKLFF. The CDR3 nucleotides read TGTGCCTGGAATGGGGGAGGAAGTGAAAAACTGTTTTTT.

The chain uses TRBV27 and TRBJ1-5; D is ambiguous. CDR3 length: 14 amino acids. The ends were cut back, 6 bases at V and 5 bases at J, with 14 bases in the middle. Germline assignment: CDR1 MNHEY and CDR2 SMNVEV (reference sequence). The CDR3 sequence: CASSLVFGDQPQHF. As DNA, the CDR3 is TGTGCCAGCAGCCTGGTCTTCGGGGATCAGCCCCAGCATTTT.

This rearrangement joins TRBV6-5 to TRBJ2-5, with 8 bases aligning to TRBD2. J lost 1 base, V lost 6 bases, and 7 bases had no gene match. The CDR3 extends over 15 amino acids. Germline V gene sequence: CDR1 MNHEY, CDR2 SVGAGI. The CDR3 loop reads CASSPRGGVQETQYF. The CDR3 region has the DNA TGTGCCAGCAGCCCCCGGGGGGGCGTCCAAGAGACCCAGTACTTC.

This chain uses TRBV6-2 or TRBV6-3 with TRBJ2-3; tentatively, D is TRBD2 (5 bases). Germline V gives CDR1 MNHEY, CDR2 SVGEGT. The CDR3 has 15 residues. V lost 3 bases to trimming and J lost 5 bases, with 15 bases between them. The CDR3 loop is CASSYNGLAVDTQYF. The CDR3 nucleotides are TGTGCCAGCAGTTATAACGGCCTAGCCGTAGATACGCAGTATTTT.

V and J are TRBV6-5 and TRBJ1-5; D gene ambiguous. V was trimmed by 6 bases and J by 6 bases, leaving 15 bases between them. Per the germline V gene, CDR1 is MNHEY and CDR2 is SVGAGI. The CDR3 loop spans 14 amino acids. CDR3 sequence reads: CASSTGGASQPQHF. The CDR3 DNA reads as TGTGCCAGCAGCACGGGAGGTGCGAGTCAGCCCCAGCATTTT.

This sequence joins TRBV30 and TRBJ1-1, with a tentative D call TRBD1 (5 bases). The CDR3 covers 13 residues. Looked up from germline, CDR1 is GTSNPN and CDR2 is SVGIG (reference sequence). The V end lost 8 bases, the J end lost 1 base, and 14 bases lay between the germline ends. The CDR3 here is CARTLLENTEAFF. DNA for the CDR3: TGTGCCCGGACACTTCTTGAGAACACTGAAGCTTTCTTT. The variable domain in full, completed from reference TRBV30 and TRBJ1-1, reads SQTIHQWPATLVQPVGSPLSLECTVEGTSNPNLYWYRQAAGRGLQLLFYSVGIGQISSEVPQNLSASRPQDRQFILSSKKLLLSDSGFYLCARTLLENTEAFFGQGTRLTVV.

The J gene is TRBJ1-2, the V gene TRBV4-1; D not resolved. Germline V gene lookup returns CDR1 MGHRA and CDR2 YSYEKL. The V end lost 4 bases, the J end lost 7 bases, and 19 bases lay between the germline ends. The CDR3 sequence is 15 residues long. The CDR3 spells CASSLPSRREAGYTF. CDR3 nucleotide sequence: TGCGCCAGCAGCCTCCCATCGAGGCGGGAAGCTGGCTACACCTTC.

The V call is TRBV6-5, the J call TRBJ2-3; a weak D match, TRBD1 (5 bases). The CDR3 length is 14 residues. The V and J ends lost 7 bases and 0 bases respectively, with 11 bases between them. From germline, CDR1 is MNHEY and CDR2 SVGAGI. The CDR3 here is CASTRQPSTDTQYF. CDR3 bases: TGTGCCAGCACCCGACAGCCTAGCACAGATACGCAGTATTTT.